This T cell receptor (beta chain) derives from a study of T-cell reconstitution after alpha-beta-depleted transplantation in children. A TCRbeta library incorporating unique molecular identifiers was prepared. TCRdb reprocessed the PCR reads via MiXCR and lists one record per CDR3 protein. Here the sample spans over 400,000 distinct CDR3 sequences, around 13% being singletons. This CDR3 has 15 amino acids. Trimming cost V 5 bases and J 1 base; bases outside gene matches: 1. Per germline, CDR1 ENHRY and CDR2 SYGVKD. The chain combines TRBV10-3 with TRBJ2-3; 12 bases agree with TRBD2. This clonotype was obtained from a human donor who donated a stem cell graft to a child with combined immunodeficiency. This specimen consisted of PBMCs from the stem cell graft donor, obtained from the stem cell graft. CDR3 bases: TGTGCCATCAGTCGGACTAGCGGGGGCACAGATACGCAGTATTTT. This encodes CAISRTSGGTDTQYF.